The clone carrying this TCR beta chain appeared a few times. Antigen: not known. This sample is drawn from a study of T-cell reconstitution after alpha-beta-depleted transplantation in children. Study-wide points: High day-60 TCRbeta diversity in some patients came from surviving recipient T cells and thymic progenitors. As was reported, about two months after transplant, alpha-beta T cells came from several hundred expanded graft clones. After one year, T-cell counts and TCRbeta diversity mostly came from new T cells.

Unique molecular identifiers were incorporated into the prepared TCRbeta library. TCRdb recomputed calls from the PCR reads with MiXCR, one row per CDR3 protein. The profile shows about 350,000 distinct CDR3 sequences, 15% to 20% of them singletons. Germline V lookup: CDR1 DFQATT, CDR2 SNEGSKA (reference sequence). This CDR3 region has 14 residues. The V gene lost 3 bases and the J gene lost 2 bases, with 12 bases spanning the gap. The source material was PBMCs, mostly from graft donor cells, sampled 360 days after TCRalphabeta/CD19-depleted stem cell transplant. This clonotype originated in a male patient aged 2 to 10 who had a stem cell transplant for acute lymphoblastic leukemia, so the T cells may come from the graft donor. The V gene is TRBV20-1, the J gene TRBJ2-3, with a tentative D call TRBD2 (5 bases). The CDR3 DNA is TGCAGTGCTAGCGGGGTCCTCTACACAGATACGCAGTATTTT. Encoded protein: CSASGVLYTDTQYF.